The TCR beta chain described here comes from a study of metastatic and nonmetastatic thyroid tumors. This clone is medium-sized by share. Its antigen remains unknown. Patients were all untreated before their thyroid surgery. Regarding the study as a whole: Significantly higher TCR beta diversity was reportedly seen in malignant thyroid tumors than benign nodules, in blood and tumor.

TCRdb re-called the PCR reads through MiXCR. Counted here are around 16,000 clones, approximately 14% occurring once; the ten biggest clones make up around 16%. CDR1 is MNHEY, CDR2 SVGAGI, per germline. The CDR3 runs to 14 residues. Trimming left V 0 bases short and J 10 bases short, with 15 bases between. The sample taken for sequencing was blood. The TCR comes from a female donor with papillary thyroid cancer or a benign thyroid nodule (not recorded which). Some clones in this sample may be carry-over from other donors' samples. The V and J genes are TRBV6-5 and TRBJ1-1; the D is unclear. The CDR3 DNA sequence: TGTGCCAGCAGTTACTCAAGGGCCGAGGAGGGAGCTTTCTTT. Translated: CASSYSRAEEGAFF.